Following are 16 T cell receptor beta chains from one sample sequenced in a study of CD8 T cells in ankylosing spondylitis. Whole-study results and caveats: One TCR beta motif, made up of under ten highly homologous variants, appeared characteristic of ankylosing spondylitis blood.

TCRdb passed the 5' RACE reads through MiXCR, listing each CDR3 protein once. The sample has hundreds of thousands of distinct CDR3 sequences; roughly a sixth are singletons. Antigens for these TCRs are unknown. The sequencing input was blood, either unsorted or a sorted T cell fraction (not recorded which). Receptors were obtained from a male donor with ankylosing spondylitis.

This clonotype was seen a handful of times. V usage is TRBV12-3 or TRBV12-4 and J usage is TRBJ2-2; 11 nucleotides match TRBD1. The CDR3 sequence is 16 residues long. V was pared by 6 bases and J by 7 bases, with 10 bases of the junction left unmatched. CDR3 bases: TGTGCCAGCAGCCCTAGGACAGGGGGCCTTGTCGGGGAGCTGTTTTTT. It yields the protein CASSPRTGGLVGELFF.

The gene calls are TRBV4-1 and TRBJ2-5; TRBD1 matches 8 bases. The CDR3 consists of 12 residues. The V gene's germline CDR1 is MGHRA and CDR2 YSYEKL. Germline trimming cut 8 bases from V and 4 bases from J; bases unmatched to any gene: 3. The CDR3 sequence is CASSGTGETQYF. The CDR3 DNA is TGCGCCAGCTCCGGGACAGGAGAGACCCAGTACTTC.

The chain combines TRBV5-6 with TRBJ2-7; 8 nucleotides line up with TRBD1. Trimming took 4 bases from V and 3 from J; bases not matched to a gene: 15. Germline loops: CDR1 SGHDT, CDR2 YYEEEE. The length of the CDR3 is 17 residues. This CDR3 reads CASSPSVPGGHFYEQYF. The DNA for the CDR3 is TGTGCCAGCAGCCCCTCGGTACCAGGGGGCCACTTCTACGAGCAGTACTTC.

V gene TRBV20-1 combines with J gene TRBJ2-1, with TRBD1 identical over 7 bases. Germline trimming cut 5 bases from V and 4 bases from J; bases unmatched to any gene: 11. CDR1 and CDR2 from the germline V gene are DFQATT and SNEGSKA (reference sequence). This CDR3 is built from 15 residues. CDR3 residues: CSAPPGQFFYNEQFF. CDR3 DNA sequence: TGCAGTGCTCCTCCGGGACAGTTTTTTTACAATGAGCAGTTCTTC.

This clonotype was found a few times. The chain recombines TRBV9 with TRBJ2-1, with 7 bases aligning to TRBD2. This CDR3 is 15 amino acids long. Trimming removed 5 bases from V and 4 bases from J; junction bases left unmatched: 9. CDR1 is SGDLS and CDR2 is YYNGEE in the germline V gene. CDR3 sequence reads: CASSRGGLEYNEQFF. The DNA for the CDR3 is TGTGCCAGCAGTCGCGGGGGATTGGAGTACAATGAGCAGTTCTTC.

This chain links TRBV18 with TRBJ1-2; D is unclear. Germline V gene data show CDR1 as KGHSH and CDR2 as LQKENI. There are 17 residues in the CDR3. The V end lost 2 bases, the J end lost 0 bases, and 16 bases lay between the germline ends. CDR3 nucleotides: TGTGCCAGCTCACCAACCAGATCACCCTCGTCTAACTATGGCTACACCTTC. It encodes CASSPTRSPSSNYGYTF.

This clonotype was detected only a few times. The chain carries TRBV6-2 or TRBV6-3 and TRBJ2-3; TRBD1 matches at 7 bases. The length of the CDR3 is 14 residues. J gave up 0 bases and V 6 bases, and 3 bases lay outside the gene matches. The germline V gene encodes CDR1 MNHEY and CDR2 SVGEGT. The CDR3 spells CASSKQGSTDTQYF. The CDR3 coding sequence is TGTGCCAGCAGCAAACAGGGGAGCACAGATACGCAGTATTTT.

About this clonotype: Mismatch with germline at one junction end may stem from a read error. This chain uses TRBV6-1 with TRBJ1-1; D gene ambiguous. Germline-derived CDR1 and CDR2 are MNHNS and SASEGT. The CDR3 loop spans 14 amino acids. Here the CDR3 reads CASGRTPGVSEAFF. CDR3 coding DNA: TGCGCCAGCGGGCGTACTCCGGGAGTGTCTGAAGCTTTCTTT.

This chain joins TRBV4-3 and TRBJ2-3; 8 bases fit TRBD2. V was clipped by 4 bases and J by 6 bases; unmatched bases: 6. Germline V gene lookup returns CDR1 LGHNA and CDR2 YSLEER. The CDR3 covers 14 residues. For the CDR3, the DNA is TGCGCCAGCAGCCGTACTAGACTAGCGGATACGCAGTATTTT. Protein product: CASSRTRLADTQYF.

This clonotype has only a few counts. This rearrangement joins TRBV9 to TRBJ2-1, with 9 bases fitting TRBD2. The CDR3 extends over 15 amino acids. Looked up from germline, CDR1 is SGDLS and CDR2 is YYNGEE. Trimming took 0 bases from V and 4 from J; bases not matched to a gene: 2. Here the CDR3 DNA reads TGTGCCAGCAGCGTAGTTAGCGGGAGTTACAATGAGCAGTTCTTC. Translation: CASSVVSGSYNEQFF.

CDR3 sequence: CASSLNNGQRSTEAFF. DNA for the CDR3: TGTGCCAGCAGCTTAAACAACGGGCAAAGAAGCACTGAAGCTTTCTTT. The chain is built from TRBV7-3 and TRBJ1-1, with unresolved D. This CDR3 region has 16 residues. Trimming pared 1 base from V and 4 bases from J, leaving 16 bases between. Germline V lookup: CDR1 SGHTA, CDR2 FQGTGA.

The sample holds a few counts of this clonotype. CDR3 sequence (DNA): TGTGCCAGCAGTATACAGGCCATGAACACTGAAGCTTTCTTT. Translation: CASSIQAMNTEAFF. This chain joins TRBV12-3 or TRBV12-4 and TRBJ1-1, with D possibly TRBD1 on 5 matching bases. This CDR3 is built from 14 residues. Trimming shortened V by 5 bases and J by 0 bases, and 10 bases separated the two germline ends.

This clonotype occurred a few times. The genes are TRBV20-1 and TRBJ2-7; no clear D gene. The germline gives CDR1 DFQATT, CDR2 SNEGSKA (reference sequence). This CDR3 has 16 residues. V was trimmed by 0 bases and J by 4 bases, leaving 19 bases between them. The DNA for the CDR3 is TGCAGTGCTAGAGATTCCTATGGCAGGAACGCGTACGAGCAGTACTTC. It yields the protein CSARDSYGRNAYEQYF.

This clonotype has a handful of counts. This sequence joins TRBV2 and TRBJ1-6, with 7 bases aligning to TRBD1. CDR3 length: 19 residues. V was pared by 6 bases and J by 0 bases, with 14 bases of the junction left unmatched. Germline CDR1 is SNHLY and CDR2 is FYNNEI. This chain's CDR3 is CASRLSDRAGRSYNSPLHF. CDR3 DNA: TGTGCCAGCAGACTGAGTGACAGGGCGGGGCGCTCCTATAATTCACCCCTCCACTTT.

This rearrangement joins TRBV2 to TRBJ2-1; the match to TRBD1 covers 8 bases. Trimming removed 8 bases from V and 1 base from J; junction bases left unmatched: 10. The CDR3 totals 16 residues. CDR1 SNHLY and CDR2 FYNNEI come from the germline V gene. CDR3 residues: CASLGQGAISYNEQFF. The CDR3 region has the DNA TGTGCCAGCCTCGGGCAGGGGGCGATTTCCTACAATGAGCAGTTCTTC. Full variable domain (outside the CDR3, taken from reference TRBV2 and TRBJ2-1): EPEVTQTPSHQVTQMGQEVILRCVPISNHLYFYWYRQILGQKVEFLVSFYNNEISEKSEIFDDQFSVERPDGSNFTLKIRSTKLEDSAMYFCASLGQGAISYNEQFFGPGTRLTVL.

This clonotype was observed a handful of times. This chain connects TRBV7-9 to TRBJ1-1; the match to TRBD1 covers 9 bases. Germline V gene sequence: CDR1 SEHNR, CDR2 FQNEAQ (reference sequence). V was pared by 4 bases and J by 2 bases, with 5 bases of the junction left unmatched. The CDR3 loop spans 15 amino acids. The CDR3 sequence: CASSSGDRVNTEAFF. CDR3 bases: TGTGCCAGCAGCTCTGGGGACAGGGTAAACACTGAAGCTTTCTTT.